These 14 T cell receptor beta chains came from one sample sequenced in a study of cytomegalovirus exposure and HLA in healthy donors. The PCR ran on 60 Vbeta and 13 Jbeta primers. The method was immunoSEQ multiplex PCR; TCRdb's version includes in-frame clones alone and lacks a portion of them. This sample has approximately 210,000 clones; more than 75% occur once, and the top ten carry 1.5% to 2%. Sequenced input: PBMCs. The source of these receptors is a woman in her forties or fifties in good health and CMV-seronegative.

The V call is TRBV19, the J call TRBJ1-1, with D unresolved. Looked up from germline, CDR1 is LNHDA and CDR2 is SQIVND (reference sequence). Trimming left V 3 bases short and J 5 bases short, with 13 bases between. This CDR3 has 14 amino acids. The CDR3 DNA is TGTGCCAGTAGTATCTGGACCAGCGGGACTGAAGCTTTCTTT. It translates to CASSIWTSGTEAFF.

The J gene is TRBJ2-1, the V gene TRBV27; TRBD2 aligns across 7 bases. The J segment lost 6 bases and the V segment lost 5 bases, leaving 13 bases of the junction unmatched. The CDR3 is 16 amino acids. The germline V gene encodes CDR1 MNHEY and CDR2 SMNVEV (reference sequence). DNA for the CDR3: TGTGCCAGCAGTACCCCCTCGGGGGGTCCGGGCAATGAGCAGTTCTTC. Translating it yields CASSTPSGGPGNEQFF.

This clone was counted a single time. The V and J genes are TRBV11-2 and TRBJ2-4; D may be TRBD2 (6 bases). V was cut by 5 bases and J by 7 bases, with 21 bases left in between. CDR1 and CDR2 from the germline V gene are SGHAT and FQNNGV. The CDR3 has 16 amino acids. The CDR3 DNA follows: TGTGCCAGCAGCCCCCGGCCGCGGCGGGACGTTAACATTCAGTACTTC. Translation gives CASSPRPRRDVNIQYF.

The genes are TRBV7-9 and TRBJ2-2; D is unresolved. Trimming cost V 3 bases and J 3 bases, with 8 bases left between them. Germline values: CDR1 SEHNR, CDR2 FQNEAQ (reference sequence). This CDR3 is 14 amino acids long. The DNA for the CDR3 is TGTGCCAGCAGCTTCTCGGTTTACACCGGGGAGCTGTTTTTT. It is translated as CASSFSVYTGELFF. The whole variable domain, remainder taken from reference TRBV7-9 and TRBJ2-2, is DTGVSQNPRHKITKRGQNVTFRCDPISEHNRLYWYRQTLGQGPEFLTYFQNEAQLEKSRLLSDRFSAERPKGSFSTLEIQRTEQGDSAMYLCASSFSVYTGELFFGEGSRLTVL.

The CDR3 is CASAVGQGANGELFF. The CDR3 DNA reads TGCGCCAGCGCCGTAGGACAGGGGGCGAACGGGGAGCTGTTTTTT. The chain has TRBV5-1 and TRBJ2-2, with TRBD1 matching over 11 bases. Trimming removed 7 bases from V and 7 bases from J; junction bases left unmatched: 9. The CDR3 contains 15 residues. Germline V gene data show CDR1 as SGHRS and CDR2 as YFSETQ.

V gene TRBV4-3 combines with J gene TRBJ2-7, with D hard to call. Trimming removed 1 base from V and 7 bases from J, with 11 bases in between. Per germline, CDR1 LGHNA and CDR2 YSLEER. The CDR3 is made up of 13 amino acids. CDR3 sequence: CASSQVPTSEQYF. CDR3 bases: TGCGCCAGCAGCCAAGTACCGACATCTGAGCAGTACTTC.

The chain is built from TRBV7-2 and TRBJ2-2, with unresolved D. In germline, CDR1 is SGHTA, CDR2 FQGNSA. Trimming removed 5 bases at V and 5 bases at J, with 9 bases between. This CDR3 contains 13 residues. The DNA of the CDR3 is TGTGCCAGCAGCCTACTACGAACCGGGGAGCTGTTTTTT. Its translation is CASSLLRTGELFF.

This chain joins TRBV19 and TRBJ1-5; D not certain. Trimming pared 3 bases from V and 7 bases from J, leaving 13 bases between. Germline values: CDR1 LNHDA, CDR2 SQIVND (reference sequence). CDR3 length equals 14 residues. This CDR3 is CASSIFTAGQPQHF. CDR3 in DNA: TGTGCCAGTAGTATTTTTACCGCAGGACAGCCCCAGCATTTT.

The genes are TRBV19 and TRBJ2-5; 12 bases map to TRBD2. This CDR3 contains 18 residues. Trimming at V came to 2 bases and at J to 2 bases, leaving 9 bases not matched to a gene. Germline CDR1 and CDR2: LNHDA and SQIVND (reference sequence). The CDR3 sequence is CASSIRGQLAGGQETQYF. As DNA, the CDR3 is TGTGCCAGTAGTATAAGAGGACAACTAGCGGGGGGACAAGAGACCCAGTACTTC.

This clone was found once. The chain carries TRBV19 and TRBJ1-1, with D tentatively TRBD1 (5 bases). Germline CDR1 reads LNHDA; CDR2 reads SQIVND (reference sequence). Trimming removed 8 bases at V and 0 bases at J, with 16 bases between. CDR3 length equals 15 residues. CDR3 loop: CASAVGGMVNTEAFF. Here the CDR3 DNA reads TGTGCCAGTGCGGTTGGGGGGATGGTGAACACTGAAGCTTTCTTT.

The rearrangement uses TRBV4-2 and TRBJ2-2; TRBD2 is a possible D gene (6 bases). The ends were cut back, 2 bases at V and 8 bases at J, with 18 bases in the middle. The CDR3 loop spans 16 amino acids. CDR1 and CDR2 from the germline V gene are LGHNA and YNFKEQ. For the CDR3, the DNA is TGTGCCAGCAGCCAATCTAGCGACCCTAGAGCGGGGGAGCTGTTTTTT. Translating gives CASSQSSDPRAGELFF.

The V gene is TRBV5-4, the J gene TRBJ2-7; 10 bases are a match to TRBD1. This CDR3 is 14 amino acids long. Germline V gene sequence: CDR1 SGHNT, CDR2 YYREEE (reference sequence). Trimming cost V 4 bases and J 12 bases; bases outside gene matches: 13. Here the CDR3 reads CASSARDRGNLRYF. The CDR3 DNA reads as TGTGCCAGCAGCGCCCGGGACAGGGGAAATCTTAGGTACTTC. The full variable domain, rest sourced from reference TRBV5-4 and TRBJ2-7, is ETGVTQSPTHLIKTRGQQVTLRCSSQSGHNTVSWYQQALGQGPQFIFQYYREEENGRGNFPPRFSGLQFPNYSSELNVNALELDDSALYLCASSARDRGNLRYFGPGTRLTVT.

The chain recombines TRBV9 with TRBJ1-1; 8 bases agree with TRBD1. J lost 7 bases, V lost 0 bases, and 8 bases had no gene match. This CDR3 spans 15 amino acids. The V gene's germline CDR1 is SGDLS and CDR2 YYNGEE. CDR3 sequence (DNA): TGTGCCAGCAGCGTAGTAGGAGGACAGGGTGATGAAGCTTTCTTT. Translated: CASSVVGGQGDEAFF.

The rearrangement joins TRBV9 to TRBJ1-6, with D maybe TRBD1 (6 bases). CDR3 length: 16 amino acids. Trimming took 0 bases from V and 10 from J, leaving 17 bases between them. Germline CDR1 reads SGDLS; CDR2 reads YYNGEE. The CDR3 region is CASSVEVSGAGSPLHF. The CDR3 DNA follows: TGTGCCAGCAGCGTAGAGGTTTCAGGGGCAGGGTCACCCCTCCACTTT.